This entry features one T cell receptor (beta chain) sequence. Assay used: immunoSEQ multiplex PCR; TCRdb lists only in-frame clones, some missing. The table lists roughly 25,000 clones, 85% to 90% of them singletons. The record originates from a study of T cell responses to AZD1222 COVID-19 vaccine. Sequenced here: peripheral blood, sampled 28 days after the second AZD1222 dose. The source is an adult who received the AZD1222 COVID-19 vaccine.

The DNA of the CDR3 is TGTGCCAGCAGTGAAGTGCGGAACACTGAAGCTTTCTTT. This translates into CASSEVRNTEAFF. The genes are TRBV6-1 and TRBJ1-1; D is unresolved. Trimming stripped 1 base from V and 1 base from J, with 4 bases between. Germline lookup yields CDR1 MNHNS and CDR2 SASEGT. The CDR3 extends over 13 amino acids.